This record covers a single T cell receptor beta chain. The data were taken from a study of blood T cell repertoires in COVID-19. Study information: The samples span acute and convalescent COVID-19 from the United States, Italy and Spain. Nucleic acid was either cDNA or gDNA, and it came from T cells, B-cell-depleted T cells, or PBMCs.

In the authors' methods: Amplification of reference gene primers provided the estimated nucleated cell counts. TCRdb's copy holds only in-frame clones and misses some; the assay was immunoSEQ multiplex PCR. That table gives V, J and clone size, and the DNA gave D and trimming. The sample has about 360,000 clones, around nine tenths seen once. The CDR3 is 16 amino acids. The chain is built from TRBV21-1 and TRBJ1-1. TRBV21-1 is listed as a pseudogene. The source material was peripheral blood. The source of this sequence is a human donor in a cohort sampled during active COVID-19. The CDR3 loop is CASSQGLSAGNTEAFF. CDR3 DNA sequence: TGTGCCAGCAGCCAGGGACTATCGGCGGGGAACACTGAAGCTTTCTTT.